The present TCR beta chain was sequenced within a study of read filtering for tumor transcriptome and immune sequencing. This clonotype has a handful of counts. Antigen: not known. From 350 to 500 ng of RNA, a library with molecular barcoded alpha/delta and beta/gamma adaptors was made. Using its own MiXCR run on the reads, TCRdb lists one record per CDR3 protein. Among over 50,000 distinct CDR3 sequences listed, approximately 15% were seen once. Germline assignment: CDR1 SQVTM and CDR2 ANQGSEA. V was pared by 6 bases and J by 5 bases, with 16 bases between. There are 13 residues in the CDR3. General study results and limits: In IR-seq, single-read clonotypes were about 80% of clonotypes but roughly 3.5% of reads.

The sequenced sample consisted of a population of CD138-negative cells sorted from bone marrow. The chain employs TRBV29-1 and TRBJ2-5; D may be TRBD1 (6 bases). The receptor comes from a donor at least 40 years old with multiple myeloma. The CDR3 sequence: CSVATGFRETQYF. In nucleotides, the CDR3 is TGCAGCGTGGCCACAGGGTTTAGGGAGACCCAGTACTTC.